This section outlines one T cell receptor beta chain sequence together with its context. This specimen comes from a study of blood T cell repertoires in COVID-19. Study context: Acute-phase and convalescent COVID-19 samples originated in the United States, Italy and Spain.

Here immunoSEQ multiplex PCR was the method, and the copy in TCRdb shows in-frame clones only, minus some. The data show some 310,000 clones, with 80% to 90% seen just once and 1% held by the top ten. Germline V lookup: CDR1 SGHRS, CDR2 YFSETQ. The CDR3 spans 15 residues. With 0 bases removed from V and 7 bases from J, the gap between germline ends came to 13 bases. The sequenced material came from peripheral blood. The receptor was derived from a man between 45 and 60 years old with active or convalescent COVID-19. The chain has TRBV5-1 and TRBJ2-2; D might be TRBD1 (5 bases). CDR3 protein: CASSLASLRGGELFF. For the CDR3, the DNA is TGCGCCAGCAGCTTGGCGTCTCTAAGGGGCGGGGAGCTGTTTTTT.